The clone carrying this T cell receptor beta chain was observed many times. From the 5' RACE reads, TCRdb called clonotypes with MiXCR, one entry per CDR3 protein. The sample carries 400,000 to 600,000 distinct CDR3 sequences, 20% to 25% recorded once. Healthy Caucasians made up all donors. This record belongs to a study of identical twins. Germline V gives CDR1 SGHDN, CDR2 FVKESK. Deletions cut 3 bases from V and 4 bases from J, with 7 bases between. This CDR3 has 13 residues. These same data were also listed under a study on yellow fever vaccine responses in identical twins.

The sample was CD4+ T cells sorted from blood. The TCR sequence derives from a woman younger than 35 in good health. This chain joins TRBV14 and TRBJ2-1; D is perhaps TRBD2 (5 bases). The CDR3 here is CASSHREYNEQFF. As DNA, the CDR3 is TGTGCCAGCAGCCATCGGGAATACAATGAGCAGTTCTTC. Supplemented by reference TRBV14 and TRBJ2-1, the full variable domain reads EAGVTQFPSHSVIEKGQTVTLRCDPISGHDNLYWYRRVMGKEIKFLLHFVKESKQDESGMPNNRFLAERTGGTYSTLKVQPAELEDSGVYFCASSHREYNEQFFGPGTRLTVL.